These T cell receptor beta chains were read from a single sample in a study of shared clonotypes between healthy human individuals. Only in-frame clones appear in the TCRdb table, and some are missing; sequencing was by immunoSEQ multiplex PCR. The sample holds about 470,000 clones; roughly 80% are singletons and the top ten take about 12%. Sequencing used PBMCs. The receptors stem from a woman between 35 and 50 years old in good health. Some clones in this sample may be carry-over from other donors' samples. Each CDR3 is given with its conserved first and last residue. A D gene is named only where the DNA matches it firmly. The size of a clone is reported for some rows only, either as once, few or many, or as a class for expanded clones.

abundance | j_gene | d_gene | v_gene | CDR3nt | CDR3aa
- | TRBJ2-5 | TRBD1 | TRBV7-8 | TGTGCCAGCAGCAAAGACAGGGGGCGCCGGGAGACCCAGTACTTC | CASSKDRGRRETQYF
few | TRBJ1-1 | - | TRBV11-2 | TGTGCCAGCAGCCCACCGGGCCAAGGAAGGTCTGAAGCTTTCTTT | CASSPPGQGRSEAFF
- | TRBJ2-1 | TRBD2 | TRBV30 | TGTGCCTGGGGACTAGCGGGATCCTACAATGAGCAGTTCTTC | CAWGLAGSYNEQFF
- | TRBJ2-1 | TRBD2 | TRBV10-3 | TGTGCCATCAGTGAGCCCCTTGGGGCGGGAGGTGCCTACAATGAGCAGTTCTTC | CAISEPLGAGGAYNEQFF
- | TRBJ1-2 | TRBD1 | TRBV19 | TGTGCCAGTAACCCCGACAGGGCTAACTATGGCTACACCTTC | CASNPDRANYGYTF
- | TRBJ2-5 | TRBD2 | TRBV30 | TGTGCCTGGAGTGTACCAACTAGCGGCCATCAAGAGACCCAGTACTTC | CAWSVPTSGHQETQYF
- | TRBJ2-1 | - | TRBV6-1 | TGTGCCAGCAGTGAAGGGGACTACAATGAGCAGTTCTTC | CASSEGDYNEQFF
few | TRBJ2-7 | - | TRBV6-6 | TGTGCCAGCAGTTACACGGCGATCTACGAGCAGTACTTC | CASSYTAIYEQYF
- | TRBJ1-3 | TRBD1 | TRBV30 | TGTGCCTGGAGTACATGGACAGGATACTCTGGAAACACCATATATTTT | CAWSTWTGYSGNTIYF
- | TRBJ2-3 | TRBD2 | TRBV7-1 | TGTGCCAGCAGCTCGCATGGGGACCCCCCGGGGACTAGCGGGAGGCCCAAGGGGGTGGATACGCAGTATTTT | CASSSHGDPPGTSGRPKGVDTQYF
- | TRBJ2-7 | - | TRBV6-1 | TGTGCCAGCAGTGAAGCGGGGGGCCTCCTCTACGAGCAGTACTTC | CASSEAGGLLYEQYF
- | TRBJ2-2 | - | TRBV10-1 | TGCGCCAGCAGGCCGACTAGTTACGGGGAGCTGTTTTTT | CASRPTSYGELFF
few | TRBJ1-2 | - | TRBV28 | TGTGCCAGCAGTACTGCTACACCAAACTATGGCTACACCTTC | CASSTATPNYGYTF
- | TRBJ2-2 | TRBD2 | TRBV19 | TGTGCCAGTAGTTCATGGACTAGCGGGAGGGCCGGGGAGCTGTTTTTT | CASSSWTSGRAGELFF
- | TRBJ1-2 | - | TRBV4-1 | TGCGCCAGCAGCCAGGTCGGGTTTCTGAAAGGCTACACCTTC | CASSQVGFLKGYTF
- | TRBJ2-7 | TRBD2 | TRBV5-1 | TGCGCCAGCAGCTCCTCGGGACTAGCGGGAGCCGGCGAGCAGTACTTC | CASSSSGLAGAGEQYF
- | TRBJ1-1 | - | TRBV2 | TGTGCCAGCCAGACTTTCGGAAACACTGAAGCTTTCTTT | CASQTFGNTEAFF
- | TRBJ2-3 | - | TRBV2 | TGTGCCAGCAGTCTAGGGGCCCCAGATACGCAGTATTTT | CASSLGAPDTQYF
- | TRBJ1-1 | TRBD1 | TRBV5-6 | TGTGCCAGCAGCTTGACAGGGGGCAGCACTGAAGCTTTCTTT | CASSLTGGSTEAFF
- | TRBJ1-4 | - | TRBV6-1 | TGTGCCAGCAGGGGCAGGTCGGATGAAAAACTGTTTTTT | CASRGRSDEKLFF
many | TRBJ2-2 | - | TRBV19 | TGTGCCAGTACCCCGGACTGGTTTCGAAACACCGGGGAGCTGTTTTTT | CASTPDWFRNTGELFF
few | TRBJ2-3 | TRBD2 | TRBV11-2 | TGTGCCAGCAGCCCCTGGGCGGGAGTTAGGACAGATACGCAGTATTTT | CASSPWAGVRTDTQYF
- | TRBJ1-5 | - | TRBV6-1 | TGTGCCAGCAGTGAGATCGGACATCTTAGCAATCAGCCCCAGCATTTT | CASSEIGHLSNQPQHF
- | TRBJ2-5 | - | TRBV4-1 | TGCGCCAGCAGCCTCCTGGGCCGGACAGCGGGTAAACAAGAGACCCAGTACTTC | CASSLLGRTAGKQETQYF
- | TRBJ1-2 | TRBD1 | TRBV29-1 | TGCAGCGTTGAGAGCAGGGGGCGCGAGCGGGACTATGGCTACACCTTC | CSVESRGRERDYGYTF
- | TRBJ2-7 | TRBD2 | TRBV2 | TGTGCCAGCAGTCCAGAAGAGGTAGCGGGAGCCTACGAGCAGTACTTC | CASSPEEVAGAYEQYF
- | TRBJ1-1 | - | TRBV5-5 | TGTGCCAGCAGCTTCACGGGAGGGATCACTGAAGCTTTCTTT | CASSFTGGITEAFF
- | TRBJ2-1 | TRBD1 | TRBV7-8 | TGTGCCAGCAGCCGTCAAGCCGGGACAGGGGGCAAGCCAGGCCCCTACAATGAGCAGTTCTTC | CASSRQAGTGGKPGPYNEQFF
- | TRBJ1-4 | - | TRBV7-9 | TGTGCCAGCAGCTTATATAGGGTGACTAATGAAAAACTGTTTTTT | CASSLYRVTNEKLFF
- | TRBJ2-3 | TRBD2 | TRBV9 | TGTGCCAGCAGCGTAGGTCTCCGCACTAGCGGGCTGAGCACAGATACGCAGTATTTT | CASSVGLRTSGLSTDTQYF
- | TRBJ2-7 | TRBD1 | TRBV14 | TGTGCCAGCAGCCCGACAATTACAGGGGACGAGCAGTACTTC | CASSPTITGDEQYF
- | TRBJ2-1 | TRBD2 | TRBV5-1 | TGCGCCAGCAGCTTGGACGGACTAGCGAGTTCCTACAATGAGCAGTTCTTC | CASSLDGLASSYNEQFF
- | TRBJ2-2 | - | TRBV19 | TGTGCCAGTAGTATTAATCGGCCCCTCCGGAGGACCGGGGAGCTGTTTTTT | CASSINRPLRRTGELFF
few | TRBJ2-7 | - | TRBV28 | TGTGCCAGCAGCCAGGGTGCTAGCGTCGTATACGAGCAGTACTTC | CASSQGASVVYEQYF
once | TRBJ2-5 | - | TRBV4-1 | TGCGCCAGCAGCCACTATCCACTCGGGGAAGGGTTGGAGACCCAGTACTTC | CASSHYPLGEGLETQYF
- | TRBJ2-4 | TRBD2 | TRBV4-1 | TGCGCCAGCAGCCAACCCCAGCGGGAGGGATCCAAAAACATTCAGTACTTC | CASSQPQREGSKNIQYF
- | TRBJ1-4 | - | TRBV7-9 | TGTGCCAGCAGCTTAGTGCCAGAAACTAATGAAAAACTGTTTTTT | CASSLVPETNEKLFF
- | TRBJ2-7 | TRBD2 | TRBV6-1 | TGTGCCAGCAGTGATTCCGGGACTAGCTCCCCCTACGAGCAGTACTTC | CASSDSGTSSPYEQYF
- | TRBJ2-1 | - | TRBV21-1 | TGTGCCAGTCAGGTTTGCGGCAATGAGCAGTTCTTC | CASQVCGNEQFF
- | TRBJ2-5 | - | TRBV27 | TGTGCCAGCAGTTCCTTTGCTGGCGTTCTGGGAGAGACCCAGTACTTC | CASSSFAGVLGETQYF
- | TRBJ2-7 | - | TRBV10-3 | TGTGCCATCAGTGTTGGGCGGGATGACTACGAGCAGTACTTC | CAISVGRDDYEQYF
- | TRBJ1-3 | - | TRBV6-6 | TGTGCCAGCAAAAAGACGGTACTCTCTGGAAACACCATATATTTT | CASKKTVLSGNTIYF
- | TRBJ1-6 | - | TRBV28 | TGTGCCAGCAGTTTAGGGGGATCACCCCTCCACTTT | CASSLGGSPLHF
- | TRBJ2-2 | - | TRBV19 | TGTGCCAGTACCCCAGGTGGGGGGTTGGTCGGGGAGCTGTTTTTT | CASTPGGGLVGELFF
once | TRBJ1-4 | - | TRBV6-5 | TGTGCCAGCAAGACGAATAGGAATGAAAAACTGTTTTTT | CASKTNRNEKLFF
- | TRBJ2-7 | TRBD2 | TRBV6-1 | TGTGCCAGCAGTGATAGGGGAGGGAGGGTCCACGAGCAGTACTTC | CASSDRGGRVHEQYF